This T cell receptor beta chain was observed in a study of T cell changes during pregnancy in multiple sclerosis. The CDR3 totals 15 residues. V lost 3 bases and J 7 bases, leaving 13 bases between the germline ends. CDR1 LNHDA and CDR2 SQIVND come from the germline V gene (reference sequence). The method was immunoSEQ multiplex PCR; TCRdb's version includes in-frame clones alone and lacks a portion of them. The sample holds roughly 17,000 clones, 70% to 90% seen once. The sample here was CD8+ T cells from peripheral blood mononuclear cells, taken after pregnancy. The chain is built from TRBV19 and TRBJ1-6, with D tentatively TRBD1 (5 bases). This TCR was recovered from a female donor with multiple sclerosis, enrolled in a pregnancy study. CDR3 DNA: TGTGCCAGTAGTATGTGGGGCAGCTCAAATTCACCCCTCCACTTT. Translated: CASSMWGSSNSPLHF. Full variable domain (remainder filled in from reference TRBV19 and TRBJ1-6): DGGITQSPKYLFRKEGQNVTLSCEQNLNHDAMYWYRQDPGQGLRLIYYSQIVNDFQKGDIAEGYSVSREKKESFPLTVTSAQKNPTAFYLCASSMWGSSNSPLHFGNGTRLTVT.